What follows describes a single T cell receptor beta chain. Its antigen is currently unknown. The data derive from a study of T cell responses to AZD1222 COVID-19 vaccine. Study information: Investigators merged groups given second doses at roughly 4 or roughly 12 weeks.

Method: immunoSEQ multiplex PCR; TCRdb's copy keeps in-frame clones and lacks some. The sample lists some 120,000 clones, 88% occurring once. Findings and caveats of the study: Just a handful of people given AZD1222 tested seropositive at baseline. Dominant CD4 TCR responses targeted spike regions 160-218 and 743-854.

J gave up 0 bases and V 7 bases, and 7 bases lay outside the gene matches. Germline V gene sequence: CDR1 LNHDA, CDR2 SQIVND (reference sequence). The CDR3 spans 16 residues. Sample: peripheral blood, taken on day 0 of AZD1222 vaccination. This chain links TRBV19 with TRBJ1-4; 8 nucleotides agree with TRBD1. The clonotype was recovered from an adult in good health. In nucleotides, the CDR3 is TGTGCCAGTATTGGGACAGGCCTGGCAACTAATGAAAAACTGTTTTTT. This codes for CASIGTGLATNEKLFF.